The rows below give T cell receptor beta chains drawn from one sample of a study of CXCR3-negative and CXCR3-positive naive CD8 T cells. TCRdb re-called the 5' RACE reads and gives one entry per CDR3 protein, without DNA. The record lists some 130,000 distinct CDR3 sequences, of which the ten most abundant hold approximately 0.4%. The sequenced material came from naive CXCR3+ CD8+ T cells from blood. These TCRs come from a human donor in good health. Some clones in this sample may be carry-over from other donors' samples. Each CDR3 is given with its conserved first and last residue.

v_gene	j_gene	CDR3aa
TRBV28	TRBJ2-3	CASSPTGLAGGPRGSTDTQYF
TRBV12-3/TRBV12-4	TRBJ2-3	CASRPGLANTDTQYF
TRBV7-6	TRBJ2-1	CASSLGGSQNEQFF
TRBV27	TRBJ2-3	CASSLGATDTQYF
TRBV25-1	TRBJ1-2	CASSELYPAYGYTF
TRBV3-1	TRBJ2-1	CASSQDTVIEQFF
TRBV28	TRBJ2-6	CASSSRREPGANVLTF
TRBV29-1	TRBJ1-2	CSVREDRDRVRGYTF
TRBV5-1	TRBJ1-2	CASSLVGDYGYTF
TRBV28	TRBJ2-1	CASSFRGPNNEQFF
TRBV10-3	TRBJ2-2	CAISGFGEVGVIGELFF
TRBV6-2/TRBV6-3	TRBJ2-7	CASSTPAAYEQYF
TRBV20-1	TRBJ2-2	CSARGLAATGELFF
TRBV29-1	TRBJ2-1	CSVEGLGDEQFF
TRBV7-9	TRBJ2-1	CASSLAWDEQFF
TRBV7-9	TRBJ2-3	CASSLSSTSGSLTDTQYF
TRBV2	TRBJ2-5	CASSEWGGQGDETQYF
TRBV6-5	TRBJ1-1	CASSPGGAVTEAFF
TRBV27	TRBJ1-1	CASSLFQNTEAFF
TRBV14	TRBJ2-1	CASSQTKTSGTDNEQFF
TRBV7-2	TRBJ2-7	CASSQGLAGAVYEQYF
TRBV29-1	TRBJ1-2	CSVERDNRDWRIYGYTF
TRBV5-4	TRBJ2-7	CASSSSPLANDYEQYF
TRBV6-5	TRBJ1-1	CASSTRFEAFF
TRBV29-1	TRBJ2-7	CSAFYWGDRAYEQYF
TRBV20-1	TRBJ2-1	CSARAGNEQFF
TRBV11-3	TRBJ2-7	CASSFSGQAYEQYF
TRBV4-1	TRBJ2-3	CASSPGQGTDTQYF
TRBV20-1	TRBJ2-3	CSAIPTTVSTDTQYF
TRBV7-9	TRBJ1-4	CASSSKLQGDNEKLFF
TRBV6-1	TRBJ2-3	CASSEASGITDTQYF
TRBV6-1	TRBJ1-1	CASSAGTFDGSNTEAFF
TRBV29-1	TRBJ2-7	CSVESPGYEQYF
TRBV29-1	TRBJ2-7	CSVVGRGLFYKQYF
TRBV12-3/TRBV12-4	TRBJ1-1	CASSFWRGQAFF
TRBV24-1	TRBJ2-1	CATAMGQGNNEQFF
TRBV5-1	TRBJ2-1	CATSTLPGYNEQFF
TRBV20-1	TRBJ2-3	CSALLEGTDTQYF
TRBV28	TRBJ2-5	CASSLYLGETQYF
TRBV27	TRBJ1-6	CASSFPASTLHF
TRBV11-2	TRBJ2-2	CASSLGSSGELFF
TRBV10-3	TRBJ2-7	CAISIRTSGGYEQYF
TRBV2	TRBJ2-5	CASSERSGSETQYF
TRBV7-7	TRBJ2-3	CASSPAGGSTDTQYF
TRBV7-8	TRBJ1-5	CASSSLAGQGISPQHF
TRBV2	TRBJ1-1	CASSEALGRAEAFF
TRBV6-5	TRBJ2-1	CASSYADGRNEQFF
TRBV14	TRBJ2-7	CASSPRKLGRGEQYF
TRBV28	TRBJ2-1	CAIRQGYNEQFF
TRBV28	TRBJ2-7	CASSSTTHYEQYF
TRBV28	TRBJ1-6	CASSFFQRTSSYNSPLHF
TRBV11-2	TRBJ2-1	CASSYGTASSYNEQFF
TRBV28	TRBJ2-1	CASSGLAGGSYNEQFF